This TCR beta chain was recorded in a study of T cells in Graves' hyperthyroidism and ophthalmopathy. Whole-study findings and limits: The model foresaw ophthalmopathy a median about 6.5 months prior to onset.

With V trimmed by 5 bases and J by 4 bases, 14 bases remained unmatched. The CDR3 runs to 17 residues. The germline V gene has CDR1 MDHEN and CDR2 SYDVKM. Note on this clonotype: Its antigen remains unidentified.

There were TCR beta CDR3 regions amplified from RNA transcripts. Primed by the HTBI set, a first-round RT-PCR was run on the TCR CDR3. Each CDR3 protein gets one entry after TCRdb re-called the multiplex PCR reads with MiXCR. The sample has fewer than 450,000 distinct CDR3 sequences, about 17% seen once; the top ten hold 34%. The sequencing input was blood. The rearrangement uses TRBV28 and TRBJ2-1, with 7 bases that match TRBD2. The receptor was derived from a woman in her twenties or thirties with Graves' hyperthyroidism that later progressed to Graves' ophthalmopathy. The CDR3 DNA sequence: TGTGCCAGCAGTAAAGTCTCTTGGACTAGTATATACAATGAGCAGTTCTTC. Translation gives CASSKVSWTSIYNEQFF.